The sequence of this T cell receptor beta chain was determined in a study of graft-versus-host responses after intestinal transplantation. Study-wide background: Those transplanted obtained multivisceral, liver-intestinal, or isolated intestinal grafts.

Trimming pared 5 bases from V and 3 bases from J, leaving 20 bases between. The CDR3 runs to 16 residues. Germline V CDR1 and CDR2: SEHNR, FQNEAQ (reference sequence). In its sample, this clone was seen once. Its antigen is currently unknown. Study results and caveats: Present in recipient marrow, GvH clones included some that appeared first in ileum or blood. Clonal ratios of graft-versus-host to host-versus-graft in allografts were high for patients exhibiting graft-donor T cell macrochimerism.

Method: immunoSEQ multiplex PCR; TCRdb's copy keeps in-frame clones and lacks some. This sample yields more than 75,000 clones, of which 91% are seen a single time; about 0.38% belongs to the top ten. The chain recombines TRBV7-9 with TRBJ2-7; weak D call: TRBD2 (5 bases). This TCR was sampled from a human donor who was the organ donor for an intestinal transplant. The input for sequencing was unstimulated CD4+ T cells sorted from spleen or lymph node cells, taken before transplant. This CDR3 reads CASSAPTRPDYYEQYF. The CDR3 nucleotides read TGTGCCAGCAGCGCCCCCACCCGTCCAGACTACTACGAGCAGTACTTC. Using reference TRBV7-9 and TRBJ2-7 for the parts outside the CDR3, the full variable domain is DTGVSQNPRHKITKRGQNVTFRCDPISEHNRLYWYRQTLGQGPEFLTYFQNEAQLEKSRLLSDRFSAERPKGSFSTLEIQRTEQGDSAMYLCASSAPTRPDYYEQYFGPGTRLTVT.